A single sample gave rise to the 12 T cell receptor beta chains below, sequenced in a study of shared clonotypes between healthy human individuals. Repertoires were generated with immunoSEQ multiplex PCR, while TCRdb's copy carries only in-frame clones and drops some. The profile shows around 1.4 million clones, approximately 98.5% of them singletons. The sample was naive CD4+ T cells sorted from blood. The subset denotes: CD45RA+ positively selected. These receptor sequences come from a man aged 30-40 years in good health.

J is TRBJ2-5 and V is TRBV9; the D gene is possibly TRBD1 (6 bases). The CDR3 has 15 residues. Looked up from germline, CDR1 is SGDLS and CDR2 is YYNGEE. The V end was cut by 3 bases, the J end by 2 bases, with 14 bases between. The CDR3 nucleotides read TGTGCCAGCAGCGGATTCAAGGGGGTTCAAGAGACCCAGTACTTC. Translation: CASSGFKGVQETQYF.

This chain connects TRBV28 to TRBJ1-5, with D perhaps TRBD1 (6 bases). The CDR3 consists of 13 residues. V was cut by 7 bases and J by 2 bases, with 9 bases left in between. Germline assignment: CDR1 MDHEN and CDR2 SYDVKM. The CDR3 reads CASKGVGNQPQHF. In DNA, the CDR3 is TGTGCCAGCAAGGGGGTGGGCAATCAGCCCCAGCATTTT.

The rearrangement joins TRBV5-4 to TRBJ1-3; D not certain. V shed 0 bases and J shed 0 bases, with 10 bases lying between them. From germline, CDR1 is SGHNT and CDR2 YYREEE (reference sequence). The CDR3 length is 16 residues. The CDR3 nucleotides are TGTGCCAGCAGCTTGGTTGCAGAAGCCTCTGGAAACACCATATATTTT. Translation: CASSLVAEASGNTIYF.

This chain links TRBV2 with TRBJ2-7; D is tentatively TRBD1 or TRBD2 (5 bases each). Trimming took 10 bases from V and 1 from J, leaving 17 bases between them. The CDR3 consists of 14 residues. Germline lookup yields CDR1 SNHLY and CDR2 FYNNEI. The CDR3 region has the DNA TGTGCCATCCGGAGGACAATCAGGTCCTACGAGCAGTACTTC. Amino acids: CAIRRTIRSYEQYF.

This chain connects TRBV12-2 to TRBJ2-7; the D call TRBD1 from the table was never checked on the DNA. TRBV12-2 is a pseudogene segment. The CDR3 consists of 16 residues. CDR3 in amino acids: CASRFGTGWCRDEQYF. The CDR3 nucleotides read TGTGCAAGTCGCTTTGGGACAGGGTGGTGTAGGGACGAGCAGTACTTC.

The rearrangement links TRBV6-6 to TRBJ2-7, with D tentatively TRBD1 (7 bases). The germline V gene encodes CDR1 MNHNY and CDR2 SVGAGI (reference sequence). The CDR3 loop spans 16 amino acids. Trimming removed 2 bases at V and 5 bases at J, with 19 bases between. CDR3 sequence (DNA): TGTGCCAGCAGTTACCCCGCGGGACAGTCGAGGAACGAGCAGTACTTC. Residues: CASSYPAGQSRNEQYF.

This clone came up once. The chain employs TRBV10-3 and TRBJ1-5, with TRBD1 as a possible D gene (5 bases). This CDR3 region has 15 residues. The V gene lost 0 bases and the J gene lost 7 bases, with 13 bases spanning the gap. Germline assignment: CDR1 ENHRY and CDR2 SYGVKD. The CDR3 sequence is CAISESAREGQPQHF. CDR3 sequence (DNA): TGTGCCATCAGTGAGTCCGCCAGGGAGGGACAGCCCCAGCATTTT.

The chain links TRBV6-4 to TRBJ1-5, with D uncertain. Trimming took off 6 bases at V and 3 bases at J, with 9 bases between the two ends. Germline-derived CDR1 and CDR2 are MRHNA and SNTAGT. The CDR3 extends over 13 amino acids. CDR3: CASSPGNNQPQHF. CDR3 bases: TGTGCCAGCAGCCCGGGAAACAATCAGCCCCAGCATTTT.

In this sample, this clone turned up once. V and J are TRBV5-5 and TRBJ2-5; D might be TRBD1 (5 bases). This CDR3 region has 15 residues. V was trimmed by 0 bases and J by 2 bases, leaving 11 bases between them. Germline assignment: CDR1 SGHKS and CDR2 YYEKEE (reference sequence). CDR3 protein: CASSLVQGPQETQYF. The CDR3 DNA sequence: TGTGCCAGCAGCTTGGTCCAGGGCCCGCAAGAGACCCAGTACTTC.

This sequence joins TRBV19 and TRBJ2-7, with D perhaps TRBD2 (6 bases). The CDR3 has 15 residues. The germline CDR1 and CDR2 sequences are LNHDA and SQIVND (reference sequence). Trimming took off 1 base at V and 4 bases at J, with 14 bases between the two ends. CDR3 sequence: CASSIVGGSSYEQYF. The CDR3 nucleotides are TGTGCCAGTAGTATAGTTGGGGGGTCGTCGTACGAGCAGTACTTC.

The V call is TRBV15, the J call TRBJ2-2, with 9 bases that match TRBD2. Per the germline V gene, CDR1 is LNHNV and CDR2 is YYDKDF (reference sequence). CDR3 length: 16 amino acids. V trimming: 1 base; J trimming: 3 bases; junction bases outside the gene matches: 3. The CDR3 spells CATSRAGGRDTGELFF. The CDR3, as DNA: TGTGCCACCAGCAGAGCTGGCGGGAGGGACACCGGGGAGCTGTTTTTT.

J is TRBJ2-1 and V is TRBV27; a weak D match, TRBD2 (6 bases). The CDR3 totals 16 residues. Trimming took off 2 bases at V and 4 bases at J, with 15 bases between the two ends. Germline-derived CDR1 and CDR2 are MNHEY and SMNVEV (reference sequence). The CDR3 sequence is CASSLRAIADYNEQFF. The CDR3, as DNA: TGTGCCAGCAGTTTACGGGCGATAGCGGATTACAATGAGCAGTTCTTC.